The clone carrying this T cell receptor (beta chain) was counted between two and nine times. The antigen is unknown. The junction differs from germline at one of its ends, possibly a read error. This entry comes from a study of vaccination and CD4 T cells after COVID-19. The CDR3 consists of 15 residues. CDR1 is SSHAT and CDR2 is FNYEAQ in the germline V gene (reference sequence). Study-level findings and limits: The study found that a median around 86% of reactive clones in convalescent patients appeared only post-vaccination.

Treatment meaning: roughly 11-day PBMC culture with coronavirus spike peptide pools or control peptides (ViraFEST assay). CD4+ T cells that came from the unexposed donor were collected before the COVID-19 pandemic (2011-2018). TCR sequencing followed the expansion of antigen-specific T cells with peptide pools in ViraFEST. With the Oncomine TCR Beta short-read assay, DNA from cultured CD4+ T cells was sequenced. Genomic DNA was extracted from cultured CD4+ T cells. Each CDR3 protein gets one entry after TCRdb re-called the PCR reads with MiXCR. The sample carries around 10,000 distinct CDR3 sequences, 34% recorded once.

Material: CD4+ T cells from blood, cultured in vitro. The V gene is TRBV7-7, the J gene TRBJ2-2; D possibly corresponds to TRBD2 (5 bases). The source is a human donor in good health. CDR3 protein: CASSLNRMGAGELFF. The CDR3 coding sequence is TGTGCTAGCAGCCTAAATAGGATGGGAGCTGGGGAGCTGTTTTTT. The complete variable domain, with remaining parts taken from reference TRBV7-7 and TRBJ2-2, reads GAGVSQSPRYKVTKRGQDVTLRCDPISSHATLYWYQQALGQGPEFLTYFNYEAQPDKSGLPSDRFSAERPEGSISTLTIQRTEQRDSAMYRCASSLNRMGAGELFFGEGSRLTVL.